This TCR beta chain was sequenced during a study of CD8+ T cells in alopecia areata. The CDR3 totals 12 residues. Trimming removed 8 bases from V and 2 bases from J, with 9 bases in between. Germline CDR1 and CDR2: SNHLY and FYNNEI. Extracted RNA was reverse transcribed into cDNA, the sequencing template. Profiling relied on immunoSEQ multiplex PCR, and the TCRdb table lists in-frame clones only, not all of them. The sample carries 98,000 or so clones, 50% to 60% recorded once. V and J are TRBV2 and TRBJ2-5; D unresolved. The specimen was NKG2D-low CD8+ T cells sorted from blood. The sequence was collected from a human donor with alopecia areata. This CDR3 reads CASHLEQETQYF. CDR3 in DNA: TGTGCCAGCCATCTGGAACAAGAGACCCAGTACTTC.